The 18 T cell receptor beta chains in this list originate from one sample, sequenced in a study of vaccination and CD4 T cells after COVID-19. The Oncomine TCR Beta short-read assay generated sequence data from the DNA of cultured CD4+ T cells. Each CDR3 protein is one row after TCRdb ran MiXCR on the PCR reads. Counted here are several thousand distinct CDR3 sequences, about 35% occurring once; the ten biggest clones make up 25% to 30%. These receptors' targets are unknown. Specified treatment: roughly 11-day PBMC culture with coronavirus spike peptide pools or control peptides (ViraFEST assay). Pre-COVID-19 pandemic sampling (2011-2018) yielded the unexposed donor's CD4+ T cells. Sequencing was performed on CD4+ T cells from blood, cultured in vitro. The receptors derive from a human donor in good health.

V is TRBV2 and J is TRBJ2-1; tentatively, D is TRBD1 (5 bases). Germline V lookup: CDR1 SNHLY, CDR2 FYNNEI. The V gene lost 4 bases and the J gene lost 9 bases, with 16 bases spanning the gap. The CDR3 has 14 residues. DNA for the CDR3: TGTGCCAGCAGTGCTGGCAGGGATTGGAGTGAGCAGTTCTTC. Its protein is CASSAGRDWSEQFF.

This rearrangement joins TRBV12-3 or TRBV12-4 to TRBJ1-6; D is undetermined. This CDR3 contains 14 residues. V lost 5 bases and J 10 bases, leaving 15 bases between the germline ends. CDR3 region: CASSGDRITSPLHF. CDR3 DNA: TGTGCCAGCAGTGGTGACCGCATTACGTCACCCCTCCACTTT.

This chain joins TRBV10-3 and TRBJ2-7; D is unclear. This CDR3 is built from 13 residues. Trimming shortened V by 5 bases and J by 2 bases, and 10 bases separated the two germline ends. Germline values: CDR1 ENHRY, CDR2 SYGVKD. The CDR3 protein is CAISSTPTYEQYF. DNA for the CDR3: TGTGCCATCAGTTCGACACCCACCTACGAGCAGTACTTC.

There are a few counts of this clonotype. The V gene is TRBV12-3 or TRBV12-4, the J gene TRBJ1-5, with D unclear. V was shortened by 2 bases and J by 5 bases, with 4 bases between the two germline ends. This CDR3 region has 12 residues. The CDR3 DNA reads TGTGCCAGCAGTTTATTCGATCAGCCCCAGCATTTT. Amino acids: CASSLFDQPQHF.

The V and J genes are TRBV20-1 and TRBJ1-1; 7 nucleotides align to TRBD1. The CDR3 covers 15 residues. V gave up 3 bases and J gave up 0 bases; unmatched junction bases: 7. In germline, CDR1 is DFQATT, CDR2 SNEGSKA (reference sequence). The CDR3 loop is CSASPGQFMNTEAFF. The CDR3 DNA reads as TGCAGTGCTAGCCCGGGACAGTTCATGAACACTGAAGCTTTCTTT.

This chain links TRBV30 with TRBJ1-1; 7 nucleotides align to TRBD1. Germline trimming cut 2 bases from V and 3 bases from J; bases unmatched to any gene: 9. CDR3 length equals 15 residues. Germline loops: CDR1 GTSNPN, CDR2 SVGIG (reference sequence). This CDR3 reads CAWSLTGSLYTEAFF. The CDR3 DNA follows: TGTGCCTGGAGTTTGACAGGGTCCCTTTACACTGAAGCTTTCTTT.

CDR3 sequence reads: CACRTGMEYGYTF. CDR3 nucleotide sequence: TGTGCCTGCCGGACAGGGATGGAGTATGGCTACACCTTC. The V call is TRBV2, the J call TRBJ1-2, with 8 bases identical to TRBD1. Per germline, CDR1 SNHLY and CDR2 FYNNEI. The CDR3 length is 13 residues. J gave up 5 bases and V 11 bases, and 10 bases lay outside the gene matches. The variable domain in full, with the rest retrieved from reference TRBV2 and TRBJ1-2, is EPEVTQTPSHQVTQMGQEVILRCVPISNHLYFYWYRQILGQKVEFLVSFYNNEISEKSEIFDDQFSVERPDGSNFTLKIRSTKLEDSAMYFCACRTGMEYGYTFGSGTRLTVV.

The chain carries TRBV25-1 and TRBJ1-1, with D perhaps TRBD1 (6 bases). Germline V CDR1 and CDR2: MGHDK, SYGVNS. The CDR3 has 15 residues. V was cut by 3 bases and J by 1 base, with 12 bases left in between. Written as DNA, the CDR3 is TGTGCCAGCAGTGACTGGACAGTCGGGAACACTGAAGCTTTCTTT. Amino acid sequence: CASSDWTVGNTEAFF.

Points on this clonotype: The conserved phenylalanine or tryptophan normally closing the CDR3 is absent here, so this likely arose from a read error. The chain carries TRBV27 and TRBJ1-5; TRBD1 aligns across 7 bases. Germline CDR1 and CDR2: MNHEY and SMNVEV (reference sequence). V was clipped by 9 bases and J by 2 bases; unmatched bases: 13. The CDR3 contains 16 residues. The CDR3 coding sequence is TGTGCCAGTAGTCCCAACAGGGGTCGTGGCAATCAGCCCCAGCATTCT. It translates to CASSPNRGRGNQPQHS.

This chain links TRBV6-2 or TRBV6-3 with TRBJ2-6; D remains ambiguous. The ends were cut back, 2 bases at V and 0 bases at J, with 11 bases in the middle. The CDR3 contains 17 residues. CDR1 and CDR2 from the germline V gene are MNHEY and SVGEGT. The CDR3: CASSYPQRYSGANVLTF. CDR3 DNA sequence: TGTGCCAGCAGTTACCCACAGCGCTACTCTGGGGCCAACGTCCTGACTTTC.

In this sample, this clonotype turned up a few times. V and J are TRBV20-1 and TRBJ2-5, with 12 bases that match TRBD2. The CDR3 spans 15 residues. Germline values: CDR1 DFQATT, CDR2 SNEGSKA (reference sequence). The J segment lost 5 bases and the V segment lost 3 bases, leaving 7 bases of the junction unmatched. CDR3 sequence (DNA): TGCAGTGCTAGGAGGCTAGCGGGGGGGCGGGAGACCCAGTACTTC. It is translated as CSARRLAGGRETQYF.

The J gene is TRBJ2-1, the V gene TRBV29-1; no clear D gene. Germline V lookup: CDR1 SQVTM, CDR2 ANQGSEA. The CDR3 is 10 residues long. V was cut by 5 bases and J by 7 bases, with 6 bases left in between. The CDR3 nucleotides read TGCAGCGTTTTAGAAAATGAGCAGTTCTTC. As protein: CSVLENEQFF.

The chain joins TRBV20-1 to TRBJ2-7, with a possible D match to TRBD1 (6 bases). The CDR3 sequence is 11 residues long. CDR1 is DFQATT and CDR2 is SNEGSKA in the germline V gene (reference sequence). The V and J ends lost 5 bases and 1 base respectively, with 6 bases between them. The CDR3 nucleotides are TGCAGTGCTGGACAGTCCTACGAGCAGTACTTC. Its protein is CSAGQSYEQYF.

This chain joins TRBV19 and TRBJ1-6; a possible D gene is TRBD1 (5 bases). CDR3 length: 14 amino acids. V lost 3 bases and J lost 14, with 17 bases in between. The V gene's germline CDR1 is LNHDA and CDR2 SQIVND (reference sequence). Here the CDR3 DNA reads TGTGCCAGTAGTATCTCACCCGACGTCAGGGCCCTCCACTTT. Protein sequence: CASSISPDVRALHF.

The chain links TRBV19 to TRBJ2-7; D could derive from TRBD1 or TRBD2 (5 bases each). V was trimmed by 6 bases and J by 0 bases, leaving 12 bases between them. From germline, CDR1 is LNHDA and CDR2 SQIVND (reference sequence). This CDR3 is 14 amino acids long. The CDR3 reads CASSQGAHSYEQYF. In nucleotides, the CDR3 is TGTGCCAGTAGCCAGGGAGCTCACTCCTACGAGCAGTACTTC.

This clonotype was detected a few times. The V call is TRBV4-2, the J call TRBJ1-3; 10 bases are a match to TRBD1. Germline V CDR1 and CDR2: LGHNA, YNFKEQ. This CDR3 is built from 17 residues. The V gene end was trimmed by 2 bases and the J gene end by 3 bases; junction bases not matched to a gene: 7. The CDR3 nucleotides read TGTGCCAGCAGCCAATTCCAAGGGACAGGGGTTGGAAACACCATATATTTT. This codes for CASSQFQGTGVGNTIYF.

There are a few counts of this clonotype. The CDR3 coding sequence is TGTGCCAGCAGCTCGAGGGACGGAGGTCTCTATGGCTACACCTTC. As protein: CASSSRDGGLYGYTF. This chain joins TRBV7-8 and TRBJ1-2; D is possibly TRBD1 (5 bases). From germline, CDR1 is SGHVS and CDR2 FQNEAQ. The CDR3 loop spans 15 amino acids. V lost 4 bases and J 4 bases, leaving 16 bases between the germline ends.

This clonotype was counted only a few times. The rearrangement joins TRBV20-1 to TRBJ1-1; TRBD1 agrees at 7 bases. The CDR3 is made up of 13 amino acids. Germline CDR1 is DFQATT and CDR2 is SNEGSKA (reference sequence). V lost 6 bases to trimming and J lost 5 bases; unmatched junction nucleotides: 9. The CDR3 reads CSAARQGGTEAFF. The CDR3 coding sequence is TGCAGTGCCGCTAGACAGGGCGGGACTGAAGCTTTCTTT.